This record concerns one T cell receptor beta chain sequence. Antigen: not known. The data were taken from a study of T cell responses to AZD1222 COVID-19 vaccine. Study-level results: A mostly white British donor set with more females was recruited, and clonal diversity was possibly underestimated.

The study pooled second doses at about 4 or about 12 weeks. Generated by immunoSEQ multiplex PCR, the TCRdb table keeps only in-frame clones and is missing some. The top ten hold 4.5% of the sample, which has tens of thousands of clones, around 85% seen once. The specimen was peripheral blood, collected 28 days after the second AZD1222 dose. This TCR came from an adult who received the AZD1222 COVID-19 vaccine.

The CDR3 region is CASSHRGFQPQHF. As DNA, the CDR3 is TGTGCCAGCAGCCACAGGGGCTTTCAGCCCCAGCATTTT. V usage is TRBV3-1 (or the pseudogene TRBV3-2) and J usage is TRBJ1-5; tentatively, D is TRBD1 (6 bases). V was shortened by 3 bases and J by 6 bases, with 9 bases between the two germline ends. CDR3 length: 13 amino acids. CDR1 and CDR2 (germline): LGHDT, YNNKEL (reference sequence).